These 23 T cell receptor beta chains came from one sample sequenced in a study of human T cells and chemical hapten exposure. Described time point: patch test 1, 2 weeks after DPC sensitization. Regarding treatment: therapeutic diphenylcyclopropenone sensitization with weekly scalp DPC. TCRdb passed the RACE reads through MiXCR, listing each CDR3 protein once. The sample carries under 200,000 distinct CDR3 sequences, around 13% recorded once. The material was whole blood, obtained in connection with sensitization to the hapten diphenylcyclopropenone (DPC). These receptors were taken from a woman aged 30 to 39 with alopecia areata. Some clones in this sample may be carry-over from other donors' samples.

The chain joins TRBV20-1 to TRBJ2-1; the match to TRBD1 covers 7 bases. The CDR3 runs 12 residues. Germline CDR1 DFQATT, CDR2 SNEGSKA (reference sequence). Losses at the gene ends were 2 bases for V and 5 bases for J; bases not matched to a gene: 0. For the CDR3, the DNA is TGCAGTGCTAGACAGGGGGACAATGAGCAGTTCTTC. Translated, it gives CSARQGDNEQFF.

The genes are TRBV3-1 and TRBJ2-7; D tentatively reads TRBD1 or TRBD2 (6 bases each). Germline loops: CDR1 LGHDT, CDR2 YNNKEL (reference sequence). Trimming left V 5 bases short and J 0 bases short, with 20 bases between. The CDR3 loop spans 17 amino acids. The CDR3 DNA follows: TGTGCCAGCAGCACCAGCCTGGGGGGCCCTAGCTCCTACGAGCAGTACTTC. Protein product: CASSTSLGGPSSYEQYF.

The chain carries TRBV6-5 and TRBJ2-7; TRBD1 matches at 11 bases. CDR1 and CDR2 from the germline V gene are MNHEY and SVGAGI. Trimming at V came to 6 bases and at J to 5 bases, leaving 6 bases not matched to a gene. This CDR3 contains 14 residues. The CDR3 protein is CASRPGTGGHEQYF. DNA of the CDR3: TGTGCCAGCAGGCCCGGGACAGGGGGTCACGAGCAGTACTTC.

CDR3 sequence (DNA): TGTGCCAGCAGCACTAGGGGGATCAGCGGGAGGTCGACACCCTACGAGCAGTACTTC. Residues: CASSTRGISGRSTPYEQYF. This chain connects TRBV7-9 to TRBJ2-7, with 9 positions matching TRBD2. The trim removed 5 bases at V and 2 bases at J, leaving 19 bases unmatched. This CDR3 region has 19 residues. Germline CDR1 reads SEHNR; CDR2 reads FQNEAQ (reference sequence).

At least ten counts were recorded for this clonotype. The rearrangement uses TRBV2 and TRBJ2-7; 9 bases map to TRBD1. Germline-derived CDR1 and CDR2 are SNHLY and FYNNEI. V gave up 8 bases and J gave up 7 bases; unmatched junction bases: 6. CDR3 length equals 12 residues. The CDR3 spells CASAQGAGEQYF. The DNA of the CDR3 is TGTGCCAGCGCACAGGGGGCTGGGGAGCAGTACTTC. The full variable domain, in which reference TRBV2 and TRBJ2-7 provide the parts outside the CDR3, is EPEVTQTPSHQVTQMGQEVILRCVPISNHLYFYWYRQILGQKVEFLVSFYNNEISEKSEIFDDQFSVERPDGSNFTLKIRSTKLEDSAMYFCASAQGAGEQYFGPGTRLTVT.

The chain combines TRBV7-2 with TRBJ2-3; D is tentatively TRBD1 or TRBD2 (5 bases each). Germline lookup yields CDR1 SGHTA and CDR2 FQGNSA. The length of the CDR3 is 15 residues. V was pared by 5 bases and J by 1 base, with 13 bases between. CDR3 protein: CASSLTRGRTDTQYF. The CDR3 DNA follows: TGTGCCAGCAGCCTTACTAGGGGCCGCACAGATACGCAGTATTTT.

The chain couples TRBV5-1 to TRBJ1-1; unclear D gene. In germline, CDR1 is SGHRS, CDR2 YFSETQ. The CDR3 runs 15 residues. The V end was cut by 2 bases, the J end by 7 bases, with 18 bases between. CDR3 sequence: CASSLEFLGRFEAFF. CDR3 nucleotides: TGCGCCAGCAGCTTAGAGTTCCTCGGGCGGTTTGAAGCTTTCTTT.

The CDR3 DNA reads TGCAGTGCCACCCGGACACTCAATCAGCCCCAGCATTTT. It yields the protein CSATRTLNQPQHF. The V and J genes are TRBV20-1 and TRBJ1-5, with D tentatively TRBD1 (5 bases). The CDR3 runs 13 residues. Between the trimmed V and J ends, which lost 6 bases and 3 bases, there was a span of 12 bases. CDR1 is DFQATT, CDR2 SNEGSKA, per germline (reference sequence).

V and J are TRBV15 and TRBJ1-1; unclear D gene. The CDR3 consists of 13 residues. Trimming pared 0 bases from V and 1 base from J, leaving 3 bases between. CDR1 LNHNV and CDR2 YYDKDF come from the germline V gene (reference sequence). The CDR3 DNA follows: TGTGCCACCAGCAGAGAAGAGAACACTGAAGCTTTCTTT. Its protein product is CATSREENTEAFF.

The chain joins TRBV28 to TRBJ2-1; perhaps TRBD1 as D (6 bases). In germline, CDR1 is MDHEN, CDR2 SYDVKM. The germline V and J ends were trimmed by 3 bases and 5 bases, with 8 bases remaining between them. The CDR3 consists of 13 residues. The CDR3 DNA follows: TGTGCCAGCAGTTTGGGACAACACAATGAGCAGTTCTTC. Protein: CASSLGQHNEQFF. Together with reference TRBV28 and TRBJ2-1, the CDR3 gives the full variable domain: DVKVTQSSRYLVKRTGEKVFLECVQDMDHENMFWYRQDPGLGLRLIYFSYDVKMKEKGDIPEGYSVSREKKERFSLILESASTNQTSMYLCASSLGQHNEQFFGPGTRLTVL.

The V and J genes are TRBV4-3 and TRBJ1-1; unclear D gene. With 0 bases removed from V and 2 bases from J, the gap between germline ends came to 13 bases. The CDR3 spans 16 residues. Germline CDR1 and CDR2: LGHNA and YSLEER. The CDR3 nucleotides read TGCGCCAGCAGCCAAGAGGGCGTTACGGGTAACACTGAAGCTTTCTTT. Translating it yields CASSQEGVTGNTEAFF.

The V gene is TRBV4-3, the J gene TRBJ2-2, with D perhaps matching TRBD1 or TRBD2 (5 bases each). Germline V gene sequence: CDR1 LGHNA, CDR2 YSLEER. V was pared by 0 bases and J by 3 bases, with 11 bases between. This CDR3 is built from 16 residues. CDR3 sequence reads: CASSQEWGSDTGELFF. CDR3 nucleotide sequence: TGCGCCAGCAGCCAAGAATGGGGGTCGGACACCGGGGAGCTGTTTTTT.

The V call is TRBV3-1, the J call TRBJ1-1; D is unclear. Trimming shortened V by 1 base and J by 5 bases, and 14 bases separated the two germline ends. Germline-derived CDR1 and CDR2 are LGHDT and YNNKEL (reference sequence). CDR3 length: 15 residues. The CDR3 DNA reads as TGTGCCAGCAGCCAAGGCTGGACTGGGGATACTGAAGCTTTCTTT. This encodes CASSQGWTGDTEAFF.

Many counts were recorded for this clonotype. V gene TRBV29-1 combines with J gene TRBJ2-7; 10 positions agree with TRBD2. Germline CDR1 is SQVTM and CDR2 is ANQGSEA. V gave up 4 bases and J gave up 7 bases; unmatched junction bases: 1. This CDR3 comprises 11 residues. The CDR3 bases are TGCAGCGTTGGACTAGCGGGTGAGCAGTACTTC. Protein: CSVGLAGEQYF.

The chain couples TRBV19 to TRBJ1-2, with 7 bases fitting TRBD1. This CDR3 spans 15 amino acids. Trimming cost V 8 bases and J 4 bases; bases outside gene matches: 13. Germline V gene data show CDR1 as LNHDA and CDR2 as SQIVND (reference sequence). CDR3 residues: CASATGQSFPYGYTF. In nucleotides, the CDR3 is TGTGCCAGTGCTACGGGACAGTCTTTCCCCTATGGCTACACCTTC.

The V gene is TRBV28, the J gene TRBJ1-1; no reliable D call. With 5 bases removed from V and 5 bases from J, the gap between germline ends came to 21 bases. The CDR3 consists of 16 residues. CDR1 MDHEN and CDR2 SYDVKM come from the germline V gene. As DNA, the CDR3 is TGTGCCAGCAGTACCCCCACAGACGGGAGAGGGACTGAAGCTTTCTTT. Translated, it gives CASSTPTDGRGTEAFF.

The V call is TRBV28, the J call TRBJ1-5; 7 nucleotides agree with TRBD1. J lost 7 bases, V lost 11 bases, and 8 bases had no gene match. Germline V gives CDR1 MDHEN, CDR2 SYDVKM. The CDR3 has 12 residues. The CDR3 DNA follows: TGTGCCGGACGACAGGGTGGCCAGCCCCAGCATTTT. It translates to CAGRQGGQPQHF.

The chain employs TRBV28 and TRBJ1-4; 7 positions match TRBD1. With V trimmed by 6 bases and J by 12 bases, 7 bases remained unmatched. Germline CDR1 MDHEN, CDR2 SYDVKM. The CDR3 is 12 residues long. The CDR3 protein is CASSRGQRELFF. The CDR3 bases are TGTGCCAGCAGCCGGGGACAGCGAGAACTGTTTTTT.

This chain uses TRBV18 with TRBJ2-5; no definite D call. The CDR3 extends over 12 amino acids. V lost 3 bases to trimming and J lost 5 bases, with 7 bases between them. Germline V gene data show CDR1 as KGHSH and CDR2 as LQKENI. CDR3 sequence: CASSPQQETQYF. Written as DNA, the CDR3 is TGTGCCAGCTCACCTCAACAGGAGACCCAGTACTTC.

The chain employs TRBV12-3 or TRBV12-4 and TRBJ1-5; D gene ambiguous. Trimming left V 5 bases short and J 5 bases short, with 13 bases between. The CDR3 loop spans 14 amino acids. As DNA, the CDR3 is TGTGCCAGCAGTCCCCAGCAATACCATCAGCCCCAGCATTTT. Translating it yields CASSPQQYHQPQHF.

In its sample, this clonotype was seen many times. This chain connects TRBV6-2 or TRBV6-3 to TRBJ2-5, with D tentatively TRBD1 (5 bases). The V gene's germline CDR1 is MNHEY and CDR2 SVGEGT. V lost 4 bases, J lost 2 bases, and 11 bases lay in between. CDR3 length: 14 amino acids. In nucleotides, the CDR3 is TGTGCCAGCAGTTCACAGGCCCCGCAAGAGACCCAGTACTTC. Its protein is CASSSQAPQETQYF.

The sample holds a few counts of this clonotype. CDR3 bases: TGTGCCAGCAGGGACGACAATCAGCCCCAGCATTTT. As protein: CASRDDNQPQHF. This sequence joins TRBV28 and TRBJ1-5; no reliable D call. CDR1 MDHEN and CDR2 SYDVKM come from the germline V gene. This CDR3 has 12 amino acids. Trimming left V 6 bases short and J 3 bases short, with 6 bases between.

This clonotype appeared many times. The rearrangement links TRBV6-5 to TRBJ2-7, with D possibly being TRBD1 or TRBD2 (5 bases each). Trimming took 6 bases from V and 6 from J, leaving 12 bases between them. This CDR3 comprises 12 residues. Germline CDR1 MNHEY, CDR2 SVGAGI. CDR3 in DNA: TGTGCCAGCAGGGAAGGTGGGGGCGAGCAGTACTTC. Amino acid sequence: CASREGGGEQYF.